These 8 T cell receptor beta chains were sequenced from one sample in a study of blood T cell repertoires in COVID-19. Sequencing used immunoSEQ multiplex PCR; TCRdb keeps in-frame clones, though not all of them. The sample has under 200,000 clones; approximately 90% are singletons. Specimen: peripheral blood. The source is a man between 18 and 29 years old with COVID-19, enrolled during active disease.

CDR3 sequence: CASSSLWTRRTGELFF. The CDR3 region has the DNA TGTGCCAGCAGCTCACTGTGGACTAGAAGGACCGGGGAGCTGTTTTTT. This chain uses TRBV7-6 with TRBJ2-2; 7 positions agree with TRBD2. The CDR3 length is 16 residues. Germline V CDR1 and CDR2: SGHVS, FNYEAQ. V trimming: 4 bases; J trimming: 5 bases; junction bases outside the gene matches: 10.

CDR3 residues: CASSSGSYEQYF. The CDR3 DNA sequence: TGTGCCAGCAGCTCCGGGTCTTACGAGCAGTACTTC. V usage is TRBV11-2 and J usage is TRBJ2-7; D gene uncertain. CDR1 is SGHAT and CDR2 is FQNNGV in the germline V gene. The V and J ends lost 4 bases and 4 bases respectively, with 8 bases between them. This CDR3 spans 12 amino acids.

This clone showed up just a few times. The chain links TRBV14 to TRBJ1-2, with TRBD1 as a possible D gene (5 bases). This CDR3 is 13 amino acids long. Germline lookup yields CDR1 SGHDN and CDR2 FVKESK. Trimming shortened V by 6 bases and J by 0 bases, and 8 bases separated the two germline ends. The chain's CDR3 is CASSRGANYGYTF. The DNA of the CDR3 is TGTGCCAGCAGTCGGGGGGCTAACTATGGCTACACCTTC.

The J gene is TRBJ2-1, the V gene TRBV6-5, with D perhaps TRBD2 (5 bases). This CDR3 region has 14 residues. Trimming pared 5 bases from V and 10 bases from J, leaving 18 bases between. Per germline, CDR1 MNHEY and CDR2 SVGAGI. CDR3 in amino acids: CASSTHLERNEQFF. The DNA for the CDR3 is TGTGCCAGCAGTACCCACCTGGAGCGGAACGAGCAGTTCTTC.

CDR3 coding DNA: TGCAGTGCTAGTCAACTCGGGAGGAAAGAGACCCAGTACTTC. Translating gives CSASQLGRKETQYF. V and J are TRBV20-1 and TRBJ2-5; 7 positions match TRBD2. Per germline, CDR1 DFQATT and CDR2 SNEGSKA (reference sequence). V was pared by 3 bases and J by 3 bases, with 7 bases of the junction left unmatched. CDR3 size: 14 residues.

The rearrangement joins TRBV7-2 to TRBJ2-7; D ambiguous. CDR1 is SGHTA and CDR2 is FQGNSA in the germline V gene. The CDR3 contains 12 residues. V was pared by 2 bases and J by 5 bases, with 7 bases between. CDR3 sequence reads: CASSLIGDEQYF. Written as DNA, the CDR3 is TGTGCCAGCAGCTTAATAGGAGACGAGCAGTACTTC.

This chain connects TRBV19 to TRBJ1-2; D gene ambiguous. The CDR3 is 16 residues long. Germline V gene lookup returns CDR1 LNHDA and CDR2 SQIVND (reference sequence). Trimming removed 3 bases at V and 6 bases at J, with 20 bases between. CDR3 in DNA: TGTGCCAGTAGTATCAGAATGGCGGCCCGGCGGGATGGCTACACCTTC. As protein: CASSIRMAARRDGYTF.

Remarks on this clone: Other DNA sequences in the sample encode the same CDR3. The V call is TRBV28, the J call TRBJ1-5; TRBD1 is a possible D gene (5 bases). CDR1 and CDR2 from the germline V gene are MDHEN and SYDVKM. The ends were cut back, 6 bases at V and 7 bases at J, with 7 bases in the middle. This CDR3 comprises 11 residues. CDR3 residues: CASSPGQPQHF. The CDR3 region has the DNA TGTGCCAGCAGCCCAGGGCAGCCCCAGCATTTT.